This T cell receptor (beta chain) was identified during a study of cytomegalovirus exposure and HLA in healthy donors (dated by TCRdb to about 2017). Concerning the study at large: A later analysis indicated that the 95 to 150 validation repertoires were generated on the platform also employed for the roughly 720 repertoires of the first cohort. The study aimed to test whether signatures of past pathogen exposure could be identified by cataloging public T cell receptors. Besides the first cohort of 666 subjects, a separate validation cohort made up of over 100 different subjects was used. To predict cytomegalovirus infection status, the study combined high-throughput TCR immunosequencing, statistical association of individual TCRs with disease status, and machine learning. The research as a whole found: Most TCR sequences were observed very rarely across donors, whereas some public TCRs were present in many individuals. In vitro tests confirmed that a few of the cytomegalovirus-associated TCR beta chains recognize cytomegalovirus antigens. A later analysis lacked HLA typing for the validation cohort, so it scored co-occurrence in that cohort across all 120 or so repertoires. The classifier was reported to diagnose cytomegalovirus status with high specificity and sensitivity in both the original and validation cohorts. The study listed 170 or so TCR beta chains as associated with cytomegalovirus. Of the cluster scores, approximately 94% were above 0 in a later analysis, which found that TCRs clustered in the first cohort also tended to co-occur in the 95 to 150 validation repertoires. The authors suggested that the approach could potentially be generalized to other disease states and immunological phenotypes.

In the germline V gene, CDR1 corresponds to MDHEN and CDR2 to SYDVKM. Clipping removes 6 bases from V and 8 bases from J, with 10 as the unmatched junction base count. Including the terminal cysteine and phenylalanine, the CDR3 comprises 15 residues. Kept here is only the CDR3 DNA, which spans 45 bases and is read in frame from base 1. The donors belonged to the validation cohort of about 130 subjects, which was separate from the approximately 700-subject first cohort. The method was the immunoSEQ multiplex PCR assay. The authors' analysis ran thus. A statistical classification framework was built to diagnose cytomegalovirus status from the catalog of TCR beta chain sequences. TCRdb stores this immuneACCESS table with in-frame sequences only. Part of the clones is absent; in the studies checked, under half of the shortfall reflects unresolved V genes, and no reason is known for the rest. The V and J calls and clone size come from that table; D and trimming were worked out from the DNA. Present in this sample are more than 300,000 clones, 86% of which were seen just once. The ten biggest clones cover roughly 0.8% of the sample.

Worth noting for this clone: Its antigen is still unknown. There are no base qualities to consult, and no much larger clone falls within one base.

The source material was PBMCs. The V and J genes are TRBV28 and TRBJ2-1, with 10 central nucleotides matching TRBD2. The TCR was taken from a woman aged 18 to 35 in good health and CMV-seronegative. CDR3 loop: CASSRRAGGPYEQFF. The sequenced DNA is TGTGCCAGCAGCAGGCGAGCGGGAGGGCCGTATGAGCAGTTCTTC.